The T cell receptor (beta chain) under discussion was sequenced for a study of T cells in Graves' hyperthyroidism and ophthalmopathy. Overall study context: Peripheral blood collection took place at initial diagnosis, before any treatment. The study, taken as a whole, reports: The model foresaw ophthalmopathy a median around 6.8 months prior to onset.

Authors of the study amplified TCR beta CDR3 regions from RNA transcripts. RT-PCR in the first round (using the HTBI primer set) targeted the TCR CDR3. TCRdb used MiXCR to reprocess the multiplex PCR reads, holding one entry per CDR3 protein. The sample records around 600,000 distinct CDR3 sequences, roughly 16% being singletons. This CDR3 has 14 residues. Trimming removed 6 bases from V and 5 bases from J, with 17 bases in between. Germline V gene data show CDR1 as MDHEN and CDR2 as SYDVKM. This clonotype appeared many times. Its antigen is unidentified. Uncontrolled infections, other autoimmune diseases, pregnancy or lactation led to exclusion of patients. Diagnosis rested on symptoms, serum thyroxine and TRAb, thyroid ultrasound, and orbital computed tomography.

Sequencing was done on a sample of blood. This receptor was identified in a woman aged 35 to 49 with Graves' ophthalmopathy. V usage is TRBV28 and J usage is TRBJ2-7; maybe TRBD2 (6 bases). CDR3 sequence (DNA): TGTGCCAGCAGATCGGGCGGGATGCCAAACGAGCAGTACTTC. This sequence encodes CASRSGGMPNEQYF.